This T cell receptor beta chain was sequenced for a study of blood T cell repertoires in COVID-19 (dated by TCRdb to the early 2020s). Regarding the research as a whole: Samples covering the acute and convalescent phases of COVID-19 were provided by collaborators in the United States, Italy and Spain. The prospective study material was composed of cDNA or gDNA derived from T cells, B-cell-depleted T cells, or PBMCs. Subjects who had been exposed to COVID-19, were actively infected with it, or had recovered from it provided the deeply sampled blood TCRbeta repertoires that made up the dataset. The repertoires were released in a freely available public database meant as a resource for research on the immune response to SARS-CoV-2. Samples were obtained from the ongoing ImmuneRACE study (first 160 participants) and from some 1,300 subjects provided by 6 global collaborators. The sample metadata nearly always contained a de-identified subject ID, COVID-19 status, age in years and sex. Where available, HLA class I and class II types were obtained from metadata supplied by the sample provider rather than from assay-based typing. Study-wide findings and limitations: The amount of clinical and demographic metadata varied by source and participant and was provided uncurated.

Collaborating institutions collected whole blood in K2EDTA tubes following their own protocols. For TCRbeta analysis, collaborators shipped samples in one of three forms: frozen whole blood, isolated PBMCs, or DNA extracted from either of those sample types. Details on this clone: The antigen it binds to is not known. No much larger clone is present one base from it, and per-base qualities are unavailable.

TCRbeta CDR3 regions were amplified from genomic DNA using the immunoSEQ Assay, a bias-controlled multiplex PCR. The original methods were these. Nucleated cell counts per sample were estimated from amplification of reference gene primers within the assay. To quantify the absolute abundance of each unique TCRbeta CDR3 rearrangement, sequence reads were collapsed and filtered. Productive Simpson clonality was computed per sample as the square root of Simpson's diversity index over productive rearrangements. TCRdb stores this immuneACCESS table with in-frame sequences only. Part of the clones is absent; in the studies checked, under half of the shortfall reflects unresolved V genes, and no reason is known for the rest. V and J calls and clone size are those listed in that table; D and trimming were worked out from the DNA. The sample table records under 350,000 clones; about 82% of these occur just once. Around 7.8% of the sample is in the top ten clones.

From its cysteine to its phenylalanine, the CDR3 spans 14 amino acids. Only the CDR3 part of the read is kept: 42 bases, read in frame from the first base. A distance of 13 bases separates the germline ends of V and J, which lose 6 bases and 7 bases respectively. Based on the germline V gene, the CDR1 and CDR2 sequences are MNHEY and SVGAGI. Sequencing was done on a sample of peripheral blood. The sequence came from a human donor in a cohort sampled during active COVID-19. The rearranged chain carries TRBV6-5 and TRBJ1-6; tentative D gene TRBD1, with 6 bases matching. The CDR3 corresponds to CASRGGRLNSPLHF. The nucleotides are TGTGCCAGCAGAGGGGGTAGGTTGAATTCACCCCTCCACTTT.